This T cell receptor (beta chain) appears in the sequencing data of a study of T cells in Graves' hyperthyroidism and ophthalmopathy. A few counts support this clonotype. In the ophthalmopathy cohort, Clinical Activity Score was at least 3, NOSPECS grade at least 4, and duration under 3 months. What was amplified from RNA transcripts were TCR beta CDR3 regions. HTBI primers were employed in a first-round RT-PCR of the TCR CDR3. TCRdb reprocessed the multiplex PCR reads with MiXCR, giving one entry per CDR3 protein. The data show around 390,000 distinct CDR3 sequences, about 14% seen once. The CDR3 runs to 15 residues. V shed 7 bases and J shed 8 bases, with 23 bases lying between them. Germline CDR1 reads LNHDA; CDR2 reads SQIVND (reference sequence).

The sequence derives from a woman aged 25 to 39 with Graves' ophthalmopathy. Input material: blood. The chain links TRBV19 to TRBJ1-2; unclear D gene. CDR3 region: CASTKPRVSSGGYTF. As DNA, the CDR3 is TGTGCCAGTACCAAACCCAGAGTGAGCTCGGGAGGCTACACCTTC. Combining the CDR3 with reference TRBV19 and TRBJ1-2 gives the whole variable domain DGGITQSPKYLFRKEGQNVTLSCEQNLNHDAMYWYRQDPGQGLRLIYYSQIVNDFQKGDIAEGYSVSREKKESFPLTVTSAQKNPTAFYLCASTKPRVSSGGYTFGSGTRLTVV.